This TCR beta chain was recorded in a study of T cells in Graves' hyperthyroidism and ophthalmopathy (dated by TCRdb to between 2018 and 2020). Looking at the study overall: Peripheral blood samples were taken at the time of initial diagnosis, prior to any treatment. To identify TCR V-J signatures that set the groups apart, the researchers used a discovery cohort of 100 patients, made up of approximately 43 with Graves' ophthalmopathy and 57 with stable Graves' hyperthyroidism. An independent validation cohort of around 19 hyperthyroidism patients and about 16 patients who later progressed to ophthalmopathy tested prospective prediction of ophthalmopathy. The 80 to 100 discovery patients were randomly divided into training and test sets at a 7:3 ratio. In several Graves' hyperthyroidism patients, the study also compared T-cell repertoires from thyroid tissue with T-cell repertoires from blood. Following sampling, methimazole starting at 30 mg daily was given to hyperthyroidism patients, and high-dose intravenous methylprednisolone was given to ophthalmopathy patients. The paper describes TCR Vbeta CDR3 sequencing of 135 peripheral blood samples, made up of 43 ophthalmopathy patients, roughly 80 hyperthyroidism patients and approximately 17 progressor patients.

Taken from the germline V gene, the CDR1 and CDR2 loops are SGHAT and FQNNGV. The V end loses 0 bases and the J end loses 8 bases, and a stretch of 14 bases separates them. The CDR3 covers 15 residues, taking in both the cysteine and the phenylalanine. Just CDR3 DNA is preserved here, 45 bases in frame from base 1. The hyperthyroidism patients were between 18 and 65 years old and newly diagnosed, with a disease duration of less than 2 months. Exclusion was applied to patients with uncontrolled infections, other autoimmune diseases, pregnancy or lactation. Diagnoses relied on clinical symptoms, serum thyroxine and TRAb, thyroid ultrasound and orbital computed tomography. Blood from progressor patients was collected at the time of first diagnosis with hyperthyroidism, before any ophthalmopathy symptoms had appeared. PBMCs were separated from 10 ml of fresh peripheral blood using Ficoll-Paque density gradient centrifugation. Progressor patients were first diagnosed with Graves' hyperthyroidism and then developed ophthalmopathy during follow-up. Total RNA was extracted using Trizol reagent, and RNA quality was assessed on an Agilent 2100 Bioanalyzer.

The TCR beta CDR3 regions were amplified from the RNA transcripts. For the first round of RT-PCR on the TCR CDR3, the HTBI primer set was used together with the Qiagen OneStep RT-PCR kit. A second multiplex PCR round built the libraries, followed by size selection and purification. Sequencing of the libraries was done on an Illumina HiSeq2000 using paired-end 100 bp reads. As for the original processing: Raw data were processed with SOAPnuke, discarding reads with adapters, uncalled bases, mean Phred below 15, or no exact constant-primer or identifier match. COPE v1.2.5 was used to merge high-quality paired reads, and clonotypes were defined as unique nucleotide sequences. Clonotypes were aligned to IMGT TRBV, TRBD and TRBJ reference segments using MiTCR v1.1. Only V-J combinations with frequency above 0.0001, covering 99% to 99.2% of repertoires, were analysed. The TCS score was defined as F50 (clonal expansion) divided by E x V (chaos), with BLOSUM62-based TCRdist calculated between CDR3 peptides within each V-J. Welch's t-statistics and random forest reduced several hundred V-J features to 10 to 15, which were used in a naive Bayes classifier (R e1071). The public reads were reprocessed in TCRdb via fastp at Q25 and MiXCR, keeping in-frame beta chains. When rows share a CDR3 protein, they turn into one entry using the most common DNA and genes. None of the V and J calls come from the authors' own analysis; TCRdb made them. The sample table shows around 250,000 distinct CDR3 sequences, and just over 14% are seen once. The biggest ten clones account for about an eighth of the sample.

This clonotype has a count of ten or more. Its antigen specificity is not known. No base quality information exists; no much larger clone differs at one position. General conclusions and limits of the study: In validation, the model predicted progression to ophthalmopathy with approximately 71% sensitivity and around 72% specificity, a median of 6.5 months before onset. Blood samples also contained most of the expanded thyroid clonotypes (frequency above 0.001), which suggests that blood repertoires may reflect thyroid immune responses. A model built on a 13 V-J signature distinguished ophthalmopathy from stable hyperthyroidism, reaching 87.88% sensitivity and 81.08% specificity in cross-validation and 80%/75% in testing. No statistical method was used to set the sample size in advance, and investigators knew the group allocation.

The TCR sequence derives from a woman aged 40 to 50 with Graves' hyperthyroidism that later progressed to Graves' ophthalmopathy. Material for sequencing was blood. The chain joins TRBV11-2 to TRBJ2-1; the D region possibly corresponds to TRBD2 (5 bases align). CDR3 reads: CASSLDMGDWDEQFF. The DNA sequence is TGTGCCAGCAGCTTAGATATGGGAGACTGGGATGAGCAGTTCTTC.